The present T cell receptor beta chain was sequenced within a study of blood T cell repertoires in COVID-19. TCRdb keeps only in-frame clones here, not all; method: immunoSEQ multiplex PCR. The sample carries about 200,000 clones, 88% recorded once. The CDR3 extends over 16 amino acids. Trimming removed 4 bases from V and 3 bases from J, with 16 bases in between. The germline V gene has CDR1 LNHDA and CDR2 SQIVND (reference sequence). This sequence was found in a man between 18 and 29 years old with active or convalescent COVID-19. The rearrangement joins TRBV19 to TRBJ1-3; the D is unclear. The sample taken for sequencing was peripheral blood. CDR3 sequence reads: CASSRSYSRDGNTIYF. The CDR3 DNA sequence: TGTGCCAGTAGTAGGTCTTACAGCCGAGATGGAAACACCATATATTTT.